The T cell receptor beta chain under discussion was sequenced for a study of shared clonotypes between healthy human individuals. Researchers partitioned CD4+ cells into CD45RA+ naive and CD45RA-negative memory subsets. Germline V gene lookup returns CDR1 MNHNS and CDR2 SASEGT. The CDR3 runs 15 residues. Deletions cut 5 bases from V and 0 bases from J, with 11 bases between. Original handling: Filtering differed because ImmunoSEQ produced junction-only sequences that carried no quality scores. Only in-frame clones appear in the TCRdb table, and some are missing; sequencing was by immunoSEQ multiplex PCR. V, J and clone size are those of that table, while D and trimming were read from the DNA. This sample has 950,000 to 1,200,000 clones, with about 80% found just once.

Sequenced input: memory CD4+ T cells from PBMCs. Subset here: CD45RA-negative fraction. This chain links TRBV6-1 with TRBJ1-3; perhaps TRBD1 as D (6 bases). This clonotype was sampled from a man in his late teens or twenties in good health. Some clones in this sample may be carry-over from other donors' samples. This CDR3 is CASSISGVSGNTIYF. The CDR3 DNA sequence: TGTGCCAGCAGTATATCAGGGGTCTCTGGAAACACCATATATTTT.